This T cell receptor (beta chain) was recovered during a study of cytomegalovirus exposure and HLA in healthy donors (dated by TCRdb to the late 2010s). Regarding the study in general: According to an earlier analysis of several hundred of the donors, about 180 million T cells yielded 90 million to 130 million unique TCR beta sequences and 276 Gb of sequence data. The T cell repertoires of several hundred subjects were profiled by immunosequencing and related to cytomegalovirus serostatus. Across 300 to 400 genotyped donors of the cohort, an average of approximately 240,000 unique TCR beta nucleotide sequences per donor were sequenced, and approximately 17% of those sequences were non-productive. The study aimed to test whether signatures of past pathogen exposure could be identified by cataloging public T cell receptors. Donor age, sex, ethnicity and CMV serostatus were compiled alongside the repertoire data. Genome-wide SNP genotypes for about 65% of the roughly 700 donors were used in a later genetic analysis, which treated that subset as a discovery cohort. A later analysis re-analyzed previously published TCR beta repertoires from several hundred donors and added high-resolution HLA genotyping to study TCR occurrence patterns. In addition to the first cohort of roughly 670 subjects, a separate validation cohort of 120 different subjects was used. An earlier analysis of 500 to 650 of the donors applied high-throughput TCR beta sequencing to assess whether each TCR beta V gene segment acted as functional or pseudogenic. Of the approximately 370 genotyped donors, 80% to 90% were placed in the genetic ancestry cluster associated with self-reported Caucasian donors. Class I and class II HLA loci were covered by the typing at four-digit resolution. Every discovery cohort repertoire had been produced on one sequencing platform. Several DR-DQ haplotypes were handled as single units for association and clustering because linkage in the cohort was strong. An early release that covered approximately 600 HLA-typed donors contained approximately 300 gigabases of sequencing data and 85 million to 100 million unique TCR sequences. To predict cytomegalovirus infection status, the study brought together high-throughput TCR immunosequencing, statistical association of individual TCRs with disease status, and machine learning. The later analysis used no new phenotypic data to find candidate immune exposures, relying instead on TCR beta sequences and their occurrence across donors. The number of donors typed differed by locus, with about 629-640 for A, B, C, DRB1 and DQB1, approximately 500 for DQA1, 600 to 610 for DPA1, and roughly 450 for DPB1.

The germline V gene (reference sequence) sets CDR1 to SEHNR and CDR2 to FQNEAQ. V lost 4 bases and J lost 7 bases, and the count of bases not matched to a germline gene is 8. From cysteine to phenylalanine, the CDR3 is 15 amino acids long. Only the CDR3 portion is preserved as DNA: 45 bases, with reading frame beginning at the first base. Only a few counts were recorded for this clone. No antigen is known for it. No much larger clone is present one base from it, and per-base qualities are unavailable. The library was built by means of the immunoSEQ multiplex PCR assay. For the multiplex PCR, a mixture combining 60 forward primers for TCR Vbeta segments and 13 reverse primers for TCR Jbeta segments was used. The CDR3 region of rearranged TCR beta genes was amplified from genomic DNA with a multiplex PCR assay. Amplified TCR beta libraries were sequenced as 87-base-pair reads on the Illumina HiSeq System. As for how the authors treated the data: Across the roughly 640 repertoires, a later analysis counted about 81 million unique TCR beta chains, roughly 11 million of which were shared by at least two donors. A nearest-neighbor algorithm error-corrected the raw reads and collapsed the reads into unique sequences, merging closely related sequences to remove PCR and sequencing errors. V, D and J gene segments were assigned by aligning CDR3 sequences to IMGT reference sequences. For a sequence to be retained, a match of at least six nucleotides to both a V gene segment and a J gene segment was required. Rearrangements were classified as productive when the CDR3 lacked stop codons and remained in frame with V and J, and all other rearrangements were classified as non-productive. Following IMGT convention, CDR3 was defined as the stretch from the second conserved V-encoded cysteine up to the conserved J-encoded phenylalanine. In an earlier analysis of approximately 500 of the donors, sequences lacking an unambiguous match to a single V gene segment were excluded. An earlier analysis of 587 of the donors called V segments functional above 56.7% productive rearrangements and segregating when the between-donor standard deviation exceeded 5%. To diagnose cytomegalovirus status from the catalog of TCR beta chain sequences, a statistical classification framework was built. V and J gene assignment, in a later analysis, came from comparing TCR nucleotide sequences with IMGT/GENE-DB human TR gene sequences. Using the TCRdist pipeline, a later analysis assigned CDR3 sequences along with most-parsimonious VDJ recombination scenarios. A later analysis defined each TCR beta chain by its CDR3 amino acid sequence plus V-gene family, and excluded reads lacking a unique V-gene family. A later analysis removed 592 highly shared, low-generation-probability nucleotide sequences to deal with suspected cross-contamination and a sequencing artifact. In a later analysis, a clonal expansion index for each public chain was calculated from normalized within-repertoire ranks of inferred template counts. In a later analysis, generation probabilities were computed using a VDJ recombination model fitted to out-of-frame rearrangements, and the results were checked against IGoR. In a later analysis, TCR-TCR, TCR-HLA and TCR-CMV co-occurrence was scored with hypergeometric tests, and a repertoire-size bias correction was applied to TCR pairs. In a later analysis, false discovery rates were estimated by permuting HLA or CMV assignments 20 times. In a later analysis, co-occurring TCRs were grouped using DBSCAN, and TCRdist sequence similarity was added for clustering within HLA-allele-positive subsets. Repertoires with fewer than 30,000 or more than 120,000 public chains, plus five repertoires with anomalous nucleotide sharing, were excluded from co-occurrence clustering. Held by TCRdb, this immuneACCESS table contains in-frame sequences only and omits some clones. Under half of the omission traces to an unresolved V gene where checked; the cause of the rest is unknown. V, J and clone size are taken as reported in that table, and D and trimming were inferred from the DNA itself. This sample comprises about 150,000 clones, around three quarters of them detected only once. Of the sample, 3% to 3.5% is held by the ten largest clones.

The cohort comprised under 700 healthy bone marrow donors. Cohort members were all nominally healthy when sampled, although unrecorded immune exposures were likely present. The donor tested CMV seronegative and was one of the 352 seronegative cohort members. Each donor provided a peripheral blood sample, and peripheral blood mononuclear cells were used for TCR beta sequencing. The Qiagen DNeasy Blood Extraction Kit was used to extract genomic DNA from the blood cell samples. Study-wide conclusions, independent of this receptor: A later analysis reported that several top co-occurrence clusters appeared linked to parvovirus B19, influenza, CMV and Epstein-Barr virus. Specific HLA alleles were associated with about 17,000 TCR beta sequences at a false discovery rate of 0.05 in a later analysis. Some IMGT-functional V segments, including TRBV6-2 and TRBV6-3, could not be distinguished by the 87-base-pair reads and were therefore excluded. A further reported finding was that TCR beta sequences accurately predicted the HLA-A and HLA-B alleles for most subjects in the first cohort. The presence/absence analyses assumed that sequencing depth was roughly uniform across donors, and that assumption may not be true. In this cohort, only TCR beta chains were sequenced, and detectable features were limited by the absence of alpha or paired-chain data. An association between a missense DCLRE1C variant and V-gene and J-gene trimming of TCR beta chains was found in a later genetic analysis and replicated in an independent cohort. A later analysis found that TCR association rates varied across HLA loci, with DRB1 alleles showing the most associated TCRs and HLA-C alleles the fewest. The authors suggested that the approach could potentially be extended to other disease states and immunological phenotypes. Cytomegalovirus status was reported to be diagnosed by the classifier with high specificity and sensitivity in both the original and validation cohorts. Across donors, most TCR sequences were observed very rarely, whereas some public TCRs were present in many individuals. A later genetic analysis reported fewer N-insertions in productive TCRs among donors in an Asian-associated ancestry cluster than the roughly 720-donor mean. Immune exposure information for the cohort was limited to CMV serostatus. When HLA alleles, especially DR and DQ, strongly co-occurred, attributing TCR associations to individual alleles was difficult. Compared with equally common non-associated chains, HLA-associated TCR beta chains in a later analysis were more clonally expanded and had lower generation probabilities. In an earlier analysis of about 600 of the donors, most TCR beta V segments appeared in productive rearrangements about 87% or about 30% of the time, broadly matching IMGT annotations. A group of highly shared sequence variants was considered likely to be a technical artifact of the sequencing pipeline. Linkage disequilibrium might explain the correlated functional status among segregating V segments, but an unknown experimental factor could not be excluded. In a later analysis, most CMV-associated TCR beta chains were found to appear HLA-restricted, with HLA associations seemingly driven largely by CMV exposure. Because counts were too low, about 15 rarely observed V segments, including chromosome 9 orphons, were left out of the earlier analysis of a few hundred of the donors. Because HLA typing was unavailable for some donors at each locus, only the typed subset was used in association tests. The study gave a list of 150 to 200 TCR beta chains associated with cytomegalovirus. In vitro tests confirmed that three of the cytomegalovirus-associated TCR beta chains recognize cytomegalovirus antigens.

The source is a man aged 35 to 55 in good health and CMV-seronegative. The rearranged chain carries TRBV7-9 and TRBJ2-2; 8 central nucleotides agree with TRBD1. The source material was PBMCs. The CDR3 protein sequence reads: CASSSQQGVGGELFF. The DNA sequence reads TGTGCCAGCAGCTCCCAACAGGGGGTCGGCGGGGAGCTGTTTTTT. Extended through the reference TRBV7-9 and TRBJ2-2 proteins, this CDR3 yields the full variable domain: DTGVSQNPRHKITKRGQNVTFRCDPISEHNRLYWYRQTLGQGPEFLTYFQNEAQLEKSRLLSDRFSAERPKGSFSTLEIQRTEQGDSAMYLCASSSQQGVGGELFFGEGSRLTVL.